These 23 T cell receptor beta chains were all obtained from the same sample, sequenced in a study of technical replicates of blood from a handful of donors. The method was immunoSEQ multiplex PCR; TCRdb's version includes in-frame clones alone and lacks a portion of them. The sample shows over 70,000 clones, roughly 92% of them seen only once. The specimen was T cells isolated from PBMCs. The receptors here all came from a human donor in good health.

The chain combines TRBV11-2 with TRBJ1-2, with TRBD1 matching over 8 bases. In germline, CDR1 is SGHAT, CDR2 FQNNGV. This CDR3 has 14 amino acids. The J segment lost 4 bases and the V segment lost 5 bases, leaving 6 bases of the junction unmatched. CDR3 nucleotides: TGTGCCAGCAGCCCAGGGGGCGCCGCCTATGGCTACACCTTC. Translating it yields CASSPGGAAYGYTF.

This chain uses TRBV20-1 with TRBJ2-1; D is undetermined. CDR1 DFQATT and CDR2 SNEGSKA come from the germline V gene (reference sequence). The CDR3 runs 10 residues. The V end lost 5 bases, the J end lost 3 bases, and 2 bases lay between the germline ends. CDR3 in DNA: TGCAGTGCTTACTACAATGAGCAGTTCTTC. Its translation: CSAYYNEQFF.

CDR3 residues: CASNLVGAGIYEQYF. Written as DNA, the CDR3 is TGTGCCAGCAATTTAGTTGGTGCAGGAATCTACGAGCAGTACTTC. The V and J genes are TRBV7-2 and TRBJ2-7; D gene unclear. Germline V gene sequence: CDR1 SGHTA, CDR2 FQGNSA. V lost 7 bases and J lost 3, with 19 bases in between. This CDR3 is 15 amino acids long.

This chain uses TRBV20-1 with TRBJ2-7; D uncertain. The CDR3 covers 11 residues. Trimming removed 3 bases at V and 2 bases at J, with 5 bases between. The germline V gene encodes CDR1 DFQATT and CDR2 SNEGSKA (reference sequence). CDR3 region: CSARATYEQYF. CDR3 in DNA: TGCAGTGCTAGGGCAACCTACGAGCAGTACTTC.

This rearrangement joins TRBV5-4 to TRBJ1-2; TRBD1 is a possible D gene (5 bases). CDR1 SGHNT and CDR2 YYREEE come from the germline V gene (reference sequence). The CDR3 extends over 17 amino acids. Trimming removed 0 bases from V and 4 bases from J, with 19 bases in between. The CDR3 DNA sequence: TGTGCCAGCAGCTTGGGGTTCTGGGCAGGGACTCTCTATGGCTACACCTTC. Its translation is CASSLGFWAGTLYGYTF.

The V and J genes are TRBV19 and TRBJ1-1; tentative D call: TRBD1 (5 bases). CDR1 is LNHDA and CDR2 is SQIVND in the germline V gene (reference sequence). V lost 2 bases to trimming and J lost 0 bases, with 7 bases between them. CDR3 length: 14 residues. For the CDR3, the DNA is TGTGCCAGTAGTATAAGGACAATGAACACTGAAGCTTTCTTT. Protein product: CASSIRTMNTEAFF.

The chain carries TRBV18 and TRBJ2-7, with D perhaps matching TRBD2 (7 bases). Trimming removed 4 bases at V and 6 bases at J, with 10 bases between. This CDR3 is 12 amino acids long. The germline V gene encodes CDR1 KGHSH and CDR2 LQKENI. The CDR3 bases are TGTGCCAGCTCACGAGGGGGGGGCGAGCAGTACTTC. As protein: CASSRGGGEQYF.

This clone has just a few counts. The V call is TRBV7-2, the J call TRBJ2-2; possibly TRBD2 for D (5 bases). This CDR3 has 13 residues. Germline lookup yields CDR1 SGHTA and CDR2 FQGNSA. V lost 5 bases and J 7 bases, leaving 11 bases between the germline ends. The CDR3 coding sequence is TGTGCCAGCAGCCCAAATGGAGGCGGGGAGCTGTTTTTT. Its translation is CASSPNGGGELFF. The complete variable domain, with remaining parts taken from reference TRBV7-2 and TRBJ2-2, reads GAGVSQSPSNKVTEKGKDVELRCDPISGHTALYWYRQSLGQGLEFLIYFQGNSAPDKSGLPSDRFSAERTGGSVSTLTIQRTQQEDSAVYLCASSPNGGGELFFGEGSRLTVL.

The chain has TRBV18 and TRBJ2-7; perhaps TRBD1 as D (6 bases). V dropped 3 bases and J dropped 4 bases, with 13 bases sitting between them. The CDR3 sequence is 14 residues long. Germline CDR1 is KGHSH and CDR2 is LQKENI. CDR3 coding DNA: TGTGCCAGCTCACCGGAAACAGGGATGTACGAGCAGTACTTC. Protein sequence: CASSPETGMYEQYF.

The chain joins TRBV11-3 to TRBJ1-3; perhaps TRBD1 as D (6 bases). Trimming removed 10 bases from V and 4 bases from J, with 17 bases in between. The CDR3 consists of 14 residues. CDR1 is SGHNT and CDR2 is YENEEA in the germline V gene. The DNA of the CDR3 is TGTGCCACCCGCATGACAGGAATCGGAAACACCATATATTTT. Translation gives CATRMTGIGNTIYF.

The V and J genes are TRBV28 and TRBJ2-2, with D unclear. The ends were cut back, 5 bases at V and 2 bases at J, with 6 bases in the middle. Germline V lookup: CDR1 MDHEN, CDR2 SYDVKM. The CDR3 consists of 13 residues. The CDR3 region is CASSHPNTGELFF. The CDR3, as DNA: TGTGCCAGCAGTCATCCAAACACCGGGGAGCTGTTTTTT.

This clone was counted once. The chain is built from TRBV10-1 and TRBJ1-5; a weak D match, TRBD1 (6 bases). The germline V gene encodes CDR1 WNHNN and CDR2 SYGVQD (reference sequence). The CDR3 length is 13 residues. The V gene lost 2 bases and the J gene lost 7 bases, with 9 bases spanning the gap. The chain's CDR3 is CASSELRGQPQHF. CDR3 sequence (DNA): TGCGCCAGCAGTGAGCTCAGGGGCCAGCCCCAGCATTTT.

The chain uses TRBV30 and TRBJ2-1; 10 positions match TRBD2. V lost 0 bases and J lost 6; bases outside the gene matches: 5. From germline, CDR1 is GTSNPN and CDR2 SVGIG (reference sequence). This CDR3 region has 15 residues. The CDR3 region has the DNA TGTGCCTGGAGTGTAGGGCTAGCGGGAGTCAATGAGCAGTTCTTC. Its protein is CAWSVGLAGVNEQFF.

The V call is TRBV19, the J call TRBJ1-1, with D perhaps TRBD1 (5 bases). This CDR3 has 12 residues. Germline assignment: CDR1 LNHDA and CDR2 SQIVND (reference sequence). Trimming removed 4 bases at V and 6 bases at J, with 9 bases between. The CDR3 coding sequence is TGTGCCAGTAGTAGACAGAGTCCTGAAGCTTTCTTT. Translated: CASSRQSPEAFF.

The gene calls are TRBV30 and TRBJ2-5; 8 nucleotides align to TRBD1. V gave up 8 bases and J gave up 3 bases; unmatched junction bases: 5. This CDR3 comprises 12 residues. Germline CDR1 is GTSNPN and CDR2 is SVGIG (reference sequence). In DNA, the CDR3 is TGTGCCACGTGGACAGGGAAAGAGACCCAGTACTTC. It specifies CATWTGKETQYF.

CDR3 loop: CASSQQGKNTEAFF. The CDR3 nucleotides read TGTGCCAGCAGCCAACAGGGGAAGAACACTGAAGCTTTCTTT. This rearrangement joins TRBV7-9 to TRBJ1-1; TRBD1 matches 7 bases. The CDR3 extends over 14 amino acids. The germline V gene encodes CDR1 SEHNR and CDR2 FQNEAQ (reference sequence). Germline trimming cut 5 bases from V and 1 base from J; bases unmatched to any gene: 4.

J is TRBJ2-1 and V is TRBV4-3; TRBD2 is a possible D gene (6 bases). Germline assignment: CDR1 LGHNA and CDR2 YSLEER. The CDR3 consists of 16 residues. V shed 0 bases and J shed 3 bases, with 12 bases lying between them. The CDR3 DNA sequence: TGCGCCAGCAGCCAAGAAAGGGACTCCTACTACAATGAGCAGTTCTTC. This codes for CASSQERDSYYNEQFF.

The chain combines TRBV6-5 with TRBJ1-3; tentative D call: TRBD1 (5 bases). CDR1 is MNHEY and CDR2 is SVGAGI in the germline V gene. The CDR3 sequence is 12 residues long. Trimming stripped 8 bases from V and 8 bases from J, with 13 bases between. The CDR3 DNA is TGTGCCAGCCGTTCCGGGGGGGACACCATATATTTT. Residues: CASRSGGDTIYF.

The chain links TRBV11-1 to TRBJ1-2, with 8 nucleotides matching TRBD1. The CDR3 totals 15 residues. The junction had 11 bases not matched to a gene; V was cut back by 4 bases and J by 7 bases. Per the germline V gene, CDR1 is SGHAT and CDR2 is FQDESV (reference sequence). The CDR3 DNA is TGTGCCAGCAGCTCAAAACCGGGACAGGCACGTGGCTACACCTTC. Translating it yields CASSSKPGQARGYTF.

This chain uses TRBV5-1 with TRBJ1-2; 9 bases fit TRBD1. V shed 5 bases, J shed 8 bases, and the junction held 4 bases outside the gene matches. The CDR3 contains 12 residues. Germline CDR1 reads SGHRS; CDR2 reads YFSETQ. In nucleotides, the CDR3 is TGCGCCAGCAGGGGACAGGGACGCGGCTACACCTTC. This sequence encodes CASRGQGRGYTF.

The chain has TRBV18 and TRBJ2-7, with 7 bases identical to TRBD1. The V gene's germline CDR1 is KGHSH and CDR2 LQKENI. The V and J ends lost 5 bases and 13 bases, in that order; junction bases with no gene match: 14. The CDR3 is 13 residues long. The CDR3 DNA reads TGTGCCAGCTCATCGGAGACAGGGAAACGAGAATACTTC. Its protein is CASSSETGKREYF.

The chain joins TRBV7-9 to TRBJ2-7, with 13 bases that match TRBD2. The CDR3 totals 15 residues. Germline V gene data show CDR1 as SEHNR and CDR2 as FQNEAQ (reference sequence). The V and J ends lost 4 bases and 7 bases, in that order; junction bases with no gene match: 7. The CDR3 loop reads CASSYGLAGEGEQYF. CDR3 in DNA: TGTGCCAGCAGCTATGGACTAGCGGGAGAGGGGGAGCAGTACTTC.

The chain uses TRBV7-9 and TRBJ1-2; D may be TRBD1 (6 bases). This CDR3 has 12 amino acids. The germline V gene encodes CDR1 SEHNR and CDR2 FQNEAQ (reference sequence). Trimming took 11 bases from V and 2 from J, leaving 12 bases between them. The CDR3 DNA is TGTGCCGGGGCAGGGGCCAACTATGGCTACACCTTC. It encodes CAGAGANYGYTF.